A selection of T cell receptor beta chains follows, all from one sample in a study of T-cell reconstitution after alpha-beta-depleted transplantation in children. TCRdb processed the PCR reads anew with MiXCR; each CDR3 protein has one entry. The table lists about 300,000 distinct CDR3 sequences, around a tenth of them singletons. The specimen was PBMCs, collected before TCRalphabeta/CD19-depleted stem cell transplant. Source of these receptors: a boy younger than two with acute myeloid leukemia, due to receive a stem cell transplant. Both conserved end residues are part of each CDR3. D genes are given only for firm matches. Clone size is given for some rows only: seen once, a few or many times, or a class if the clone is expanded.

CDR3aa	CDR3nt	v_gene	j_gene	d_gene	abundance
CSVGGGATYEQYF	TGCAGCGTTGGAGGGGGCGCAACCTACGAGCAGTACTTC	TRBV29-1	TRBJ2-7	TRBD1	many
CASSVAKNIQYF	TGTGCCAGCTCGGTCGCCAAAAACATTCAGTACTTC	TRBV28	TRBJ2-4	.	many
CSATGGNTIYF	TGCAGTGCTACAGGGGGAAACACCATATATTTT	TRBV20-1	TRBJ1-3	.	many
CSARDLADRGTGELFF	TGCAGTGCTAGAGATCTGGCAGACAGAGGGACCGGGGAGCTGTTTTTT	TRBV20-1	TRBJ2-2	.	.
CASRGQGSSYEQYF	TGTGCCAGCAGGGGACAGGGGAGCTCCTACGAGCAGTACTTC	TRBV28	TRBJ2-7	TRBD1	many
CSVGQGLAKNIQYF	TGCAGCGTTGGGCAGGGACTAGCCAAAAACATTCAGTACTTC	TRBV29-1	TRBJ2-4	.	many
CSARDYHRENSPLHF	TGCAGTGCTAGAGATTACCACAGGGAAAATTCACCCCTCCACTTT	TRBV20-1	TRBJ1-6	.	.
CASSLELTGGLVEQYF	TGTGCCAGCAGTTTGGAACTGACAGGTGGCCTTGTCGAGCAGTACTTC	TRBV28	TRBJ2-7	.	many
CASSRGTPREGLSYEQYF	TGTGCCAGCAGCCGGGGGACTCCCCGCGAGGGGTTGTCCTACGAGCAGTACTTC	TRBV3-1	TRBJ2-7	.	many
CSARDGRDWGAYEQYF	TGCAGTGCTAGAGATGGGAGGGACTGGGGAGCGTACGAGCAGTACTTC	TRBV20-1	TRBJ2-7	TRBD2	many
CASSLYSYDQYF	TGTGCCAGCAGCTTATACTCCTACGACCAGTACTTC	TRBV7-8	TRBJ2-7	.	many
CSAKDSALTNGYTF	TGCAGTGCTAAAGACAGTGCCCTCACTAATGGCTACACCTTC	TRBV20-1	TRBJ1-2	.	many
CSVRTGDNPQHF	TGCAGCGTTCGGACAGGGGACAATCCCCAGCATTTT	TRBV29-1	TRBJ1-5	TRBD1	many
CASSPPLASGLRNSPLHF	TGTGCCAGCAGTCCACCCCTGGCGTCAGGGCTACGTAATTCACCCCTCCACTTT	TRBV28	TRBJ1-6	.	few
CASSGMGLAGIYEQYF	TGTGCCAGCAGTGGAATGGGACTAGCGGGCATCTACGAGCAGTACTTC	TRBV2	TRBJ2-7	TRBD2	many
CATSREGRNTDTQYF	TGTGCCACCAGCAGAGAGGGGAGGAACACAGATACGCAGTATTTT	TRBV15	TRBJ2-3	.	few
CASSWTGEVYTEAFF	TGCGCCAGCAGCTGGACAGGGGAGGTGTACACTGAAGCTTTCTTT	TRBV5-1	TRBJ1-1	TRBD1	many
CASRWAGENYGYTF	TGTGCCAGCCGGTGGGCTGGGGAAAACTATGGCTACACCTTC	TRBV28	TRBJ1-2	.	many
CSARPTGGNTIYF	TGCAGTGCTAGGCCGACAGGCGGAAACACCATATATTTT	TRBV20-1	TRBJ1-3	.	many
CASTSDRTYEQYF	TGTGCCAGCACCTCCGACAGAACCTACGAGCAGTACTTC	TRBV12-3/TRBV12-4	TRBJ2-7	.	many
CASSWAGTGNEQFF	TGTGCCAGCAGCTGGGCCGGGACAGGGAATGAGCAGTTCTTC	TRBV5-6	TRBJ2-1	TRBD1	many
CSVGVTANTGELFF	TGCAGCGTTGGAGTGACAGCGAACACCGGGGAGCTGTTTTTT	TRBV29-1	TRBJ2-2	.	many
CASSPGGPGTDTQYF	TGTGCCAGCAGCCCGGGGGGACCAGGCACAGATACGCAGTATTTT	TRBV5-5	TRBJ2-3	TRBD2	many
CASSFRHLAGGVDEQYF	TGTGCCAGCAGTTTTCGACATCTAGCGGGAGGGGTCGACGAGCAGTACTTC	TRBV28	TRBJ2-7	TRBD2	.
CASSFPSGRATDTQYF	TGTGCCAGCAGCTTCCCTAGCGGGAGGGCCACAGATACGCAGTATTTT	TRBV11-1	TRBJ2-3	TRBD2	.
CASSPGMGGGPPEQFF	TGTGCCAGCAGCCCAGGGATGGGCGGGGGGCCCCCGGAGCAGTTCTTC	TRBV3-1	TRBJ2-1	TRBD2	few
CASSQDPSHTGELFF	TGTGCCAGCAGCCAAGATCCCAGCCACACCGGGGAGCTGTTTTTT	TRBV4-2	TRBJ2-2	.	.
CASSPLTGGPPNTGELFF	TGTGCCAGCAGTCCCCTGACAGGGGGCCCTCCTAACACCGGGGAGCTGTTTTTT	TRBV6-1	TRBJ2-2	TRBD1	few
CAVSSGPYNEQFF	TGTGCCGTTTCTAGCGGGCCCTACAATGAGCAGTTCTTC	TRBV10-3	TRBJ2-1	TRBD2	many
CSARDRGRRGYTF	TGCAGTGCTAGGGACAGGGGGCGCCGGGGCTACACCTTC	TRBV20-1	TRBJ1-2	TRBD1	few
CASSLYAGEGQPQHF	TGTGCCAGCAGTTTATATGCGGGGGAGGGTCAGCCCCAGCATTTT	TRBV28	TRBJ1-5	.	many
CAISEPWTSGRADEQFF	TGTGCCATCAGTGAGCCCTGGACTAGCGGGAGGGCGGATGAGCAGTTCTTC	TRBV10-3	TRBJ2-1	TRBD2	many
CASSLARDKETQYF	TGTGCCAGCAGCTTAGCCCGGGATAAAGAGACCCAGTACTTC	TRBV7-2	TRBJ2-5	.	many
CASSYTGTGGRGYTF	TGTGCCAGCAGTTACACCGGGACAGGGGGCCGAGGCTACACCTTC	TRBV6-5	TRBJ1-2	TRBD1	few
CASSMGTGGYEQYF	TGTGCCAGCAGTATGGGGACAGGGGGCTACGAGCAGTACTTC	TRBV6-1	TRBJ2-7	TRBD1	many
CASSRGGKPGTDTQYF	TGCGCCAGCAGCCGGGGGGGTAAGCCTGGCACAGATACGCAGTATTTT	TRBV5-1	TRBJ2-3	TRBD2	.
CSVVSLTENTEAFF	TGCAGCGTTGTAAGCCTTACTGAGAACACTGAAGCTTTCTTT	TRBV29-1	TRBJ1-1	.	many
CAWSLSAGTGGLETQYF	TGTGCCTGGAGCCTGTCTGCCGGGACAGGGGGCTTGGAGACCCAGTACTTC	TRBV30	TRBJ2-5	TRBD1	many
CASSYSGGRRTNTEAFF	TGTGCCAGCAGTTACTCGGGGGGCAGGAGAACGAACACTGAAGCTTTCTTT	TRBV6-5	TRBJ1-1	.	few
CASRKRGAVLNEQFF	TGTGCCAGCAGGAAAAGGGGGGCCGTGTTAAATGAGCAGTTCTTC	TRBV12-3/TRBV12-4	TRBJ2-1	.	many
CSASREWDQPQHF	TGCAGTGCTTCGCGAGAATGGGATCAGCCCCAGCATTTT	TRBV20-1	TRBJ1-5	.	many
CASSFRVAGPNTGELFF	TGTGCCAGCAGCTTTCGGGTAGCGGGGCCGAACACCGGGGAGCTGTTTTTT	TRBV7-2	TRBJ2-2	TRBD2	.
CATCFGTACYEQYF	TGTGCCACCTGCTTCGGGACAGCATGCTACGAGCAGTACTTC	TRBV10-3	TRBJ2-7	TRBD1	many
CASSPQDIQETQYF	TGTGCCAGCAGTCCCCAGGACATCCAAGAGACCCAGTACTTC	TRBV27	TRBJ2-5	.	many
CASSLGEVEQYF	TGTGCCAGCAGCTTAGGAGAGGTCGAGCAGTACTTC	TRBV7-6	TRBJ2-7	.	few
CSARDSFNEKLFF	TGCAGTGCCCGGGACAGCTTTAATGAAAAACTGTTTTTT	TRBV20-1	TRBJ1-4	TRBD1	few
CASSFRAGNSPLHF	TGTGCCAGCAGTTTCAGGGCGGGAAATTCACCCCTCCACTTT	TRBV12-3/TRBV12-4	TRBJ1-6	.	.
CASSYGVRPNTGELFF	TGTGCCAGCAGTTACGGGGTCAGGCCGAACACCGGGGAGCTGTTTTTT	TRBV6-2/TRBV6-3	TRBJ2-2	.	many
CASSAGDTQYF	TGCGCCAGCAGCGCAGGGGATACGCAGTATTTT	TRBV5-1	TRBJ2-3	.	many
CASSQEPEDGPYEQYF	TGCGCCAGCAGCCAAGAACCGGAGGACGGTCCCTACGAGCAGTACTTC	TRBV4-3	TRBJ2-7	.	many
CTANTEAFF	TGCACCGCGAACACTGAAGCTTTCTTT	TRBV20-1	TRBJ1-1	.	many
CASSPHPGPFFAEAFF	TGTGCCAGCAGCCCGCACCCAGGGCCTTTTTTTGCTGAAGCTTTCTTT	TRBV14	TRBJ1-1	.	many
CASSLSLGYTDTQYF	TGTGCCAGCAGCTTATCCCTAGGTTACACAGATACGCAGTATTTT	TRBV7-3	TRBJ2-3	.	few
CASSLPQGSTEAFF	TGTGCCAGCAGCCTACCGCAAGGATCCACTGAAGCTTTCTTT	TRBV11-2	TRBJ1-1	.	many
CASSSDRVRAALQETQYF	TGTGCCAGCAGCTCGGACAGGGTGAGGGCGGCATTACAAGAGACCCAGTACTTC	TRBV7-8	TRBJ2-5	TRBD1	many
CASSPRLVHVTDTQYF	TGTGCCAGCAGTCCCCGTCTAGTGCATGTCACAGATACGCAGTATTTT	TRBV12-3/TRBV12-4	TRBJ2-3	.	many
CASTLAQRSYEQYF	TGTGCCAGCACCCTAGCCCAGCGGTCCTACGAGCAGTACTTC	TRBV28	TRBJ2-7	.	many
CASSPAPGQGEDF	TGTGCCAGCAGTCCAGCCCCCGGACAGGGAGAGGACTTC	TRBV12-3/TRBV12-4	TRBJ2-5	TRBD1	few
CATSEGGGTGELFF	TGTGCCACCAGTGAAGGGGGAGGGACCGGGGAGCTGTTTTTT	TRBV24-1	TRBJ2-2	.	many
CASSQEWSGYEQYF	TGCGCCAGCAGCCAAGAATGGTCAGGGTACGAGCAGTACTTC	TRBV4-3	TRBJ2-7	.	many